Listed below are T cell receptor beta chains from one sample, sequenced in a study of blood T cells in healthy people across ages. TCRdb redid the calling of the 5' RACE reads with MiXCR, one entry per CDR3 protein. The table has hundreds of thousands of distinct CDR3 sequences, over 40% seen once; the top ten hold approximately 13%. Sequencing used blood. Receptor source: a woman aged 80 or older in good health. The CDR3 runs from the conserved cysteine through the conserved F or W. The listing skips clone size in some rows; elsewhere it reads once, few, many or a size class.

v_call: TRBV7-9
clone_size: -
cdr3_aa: CASSQTLREQFF

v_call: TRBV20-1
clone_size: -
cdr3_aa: CSAVGRTSGVNEQYF

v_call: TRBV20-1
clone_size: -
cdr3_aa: CSARDRRDYGYTF

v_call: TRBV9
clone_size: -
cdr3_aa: CASSRAHYNEQYF

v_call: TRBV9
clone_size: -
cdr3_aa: CASSVGEVVPGELFF

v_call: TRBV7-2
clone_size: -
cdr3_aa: CASSSGPYNGQFF

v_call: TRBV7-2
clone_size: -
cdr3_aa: CASSPMRDRGLGTEAFF

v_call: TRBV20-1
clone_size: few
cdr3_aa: CSPDSRTGFNYGYTF

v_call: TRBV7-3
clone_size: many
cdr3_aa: CASSPNGVGDTQYF

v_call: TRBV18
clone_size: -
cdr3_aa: CASSPAGGSSPLHF

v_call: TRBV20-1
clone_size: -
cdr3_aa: CSAKGTVGLQEQYF

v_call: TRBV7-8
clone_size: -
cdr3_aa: CASSLRPSREAFF

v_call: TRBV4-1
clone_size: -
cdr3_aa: CASSQTGLEEETQYF

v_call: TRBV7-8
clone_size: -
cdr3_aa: CASSALAGVDREQFF

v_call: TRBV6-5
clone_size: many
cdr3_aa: CASSPRGKGETQYF

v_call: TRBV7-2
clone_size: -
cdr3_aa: CASSWAQTNEQYF

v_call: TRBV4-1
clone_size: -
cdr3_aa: CASSQDLLGLLRQGVRETQYF

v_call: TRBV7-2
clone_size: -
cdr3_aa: CASSLELGRSYEQYF

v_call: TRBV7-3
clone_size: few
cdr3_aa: CASSLRGTRDTEAFF

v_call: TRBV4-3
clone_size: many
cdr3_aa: CASSSWNNEQFF

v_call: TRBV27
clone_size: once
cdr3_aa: CASKRASAQEAQFF

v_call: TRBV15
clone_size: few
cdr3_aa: CATSKSGLDTGELFF

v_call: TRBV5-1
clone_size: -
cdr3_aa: CASSLAGRGQGRDTQYF

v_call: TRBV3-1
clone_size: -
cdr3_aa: CASSQRTGGYTF

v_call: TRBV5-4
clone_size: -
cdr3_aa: CAGSRPGQGALNEKLFF

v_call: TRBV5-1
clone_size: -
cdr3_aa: CASGRDTSTDTQYF

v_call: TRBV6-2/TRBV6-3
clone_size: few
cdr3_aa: CASSTMGGYTF

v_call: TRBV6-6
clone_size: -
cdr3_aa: CASKPGTSGGTDTQYF

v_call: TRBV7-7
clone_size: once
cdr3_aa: CASTFMVGETQYF

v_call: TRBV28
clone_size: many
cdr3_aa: CASTPGGGYNEQFF

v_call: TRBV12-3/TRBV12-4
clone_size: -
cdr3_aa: CASSPGTGNNYGYTF

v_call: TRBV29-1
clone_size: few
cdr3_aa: CSVEEVVDAFF